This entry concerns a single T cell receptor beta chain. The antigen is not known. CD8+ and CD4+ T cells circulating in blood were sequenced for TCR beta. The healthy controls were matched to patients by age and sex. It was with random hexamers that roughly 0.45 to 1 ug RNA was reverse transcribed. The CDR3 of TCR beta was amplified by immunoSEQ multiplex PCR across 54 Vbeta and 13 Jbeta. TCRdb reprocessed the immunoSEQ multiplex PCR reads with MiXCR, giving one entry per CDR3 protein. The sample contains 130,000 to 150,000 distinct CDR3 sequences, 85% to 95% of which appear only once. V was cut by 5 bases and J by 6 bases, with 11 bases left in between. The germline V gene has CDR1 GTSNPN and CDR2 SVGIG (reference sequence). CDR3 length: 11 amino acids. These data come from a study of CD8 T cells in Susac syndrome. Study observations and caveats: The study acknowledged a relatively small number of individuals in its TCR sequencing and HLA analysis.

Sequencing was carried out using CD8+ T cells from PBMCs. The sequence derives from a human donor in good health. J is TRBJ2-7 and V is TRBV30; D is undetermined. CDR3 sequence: CAWGGDGEQYF. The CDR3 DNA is TGTGCCTGGGGCGGAGATGGCGAGCAGTACTTC. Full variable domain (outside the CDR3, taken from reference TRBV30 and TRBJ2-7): SQTIHQWPATLVQPVGSPLSLECTVEGTSNPNLYWYRQAAGRGLQLLFYSVGIGQISSEVPQNLSASRPQDRQFILSSKKLLLSDSGFYLCAWGGDGEQYFGPGTRLTVT.